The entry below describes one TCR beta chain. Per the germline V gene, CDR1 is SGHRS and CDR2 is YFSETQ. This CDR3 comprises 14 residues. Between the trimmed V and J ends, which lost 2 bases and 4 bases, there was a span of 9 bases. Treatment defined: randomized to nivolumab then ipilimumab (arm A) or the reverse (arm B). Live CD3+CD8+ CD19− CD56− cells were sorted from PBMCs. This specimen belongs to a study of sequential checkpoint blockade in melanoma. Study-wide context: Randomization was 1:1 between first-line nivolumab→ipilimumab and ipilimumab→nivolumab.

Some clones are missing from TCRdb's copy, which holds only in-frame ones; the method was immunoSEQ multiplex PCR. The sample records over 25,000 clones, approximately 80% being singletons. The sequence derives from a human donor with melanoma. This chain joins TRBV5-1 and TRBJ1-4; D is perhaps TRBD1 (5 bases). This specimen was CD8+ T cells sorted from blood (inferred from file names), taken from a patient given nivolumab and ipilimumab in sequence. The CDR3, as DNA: TGCGCCAGCAGCTTAGGACATGGTAATGAAAAACTGTTTTTT. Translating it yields CASSLGHGNEKLFF. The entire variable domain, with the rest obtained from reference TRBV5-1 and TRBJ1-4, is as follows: KAGVTQTPRYLIKTRGQQVTLSCSPISGHRSVSWYQQTPGQGLQFLFEYFSETQRNKGNFPGRFSGRQFSNSRSEMNVSTLELGDSALYLCASSLGHGNEKLFFGSGTQLSVL.